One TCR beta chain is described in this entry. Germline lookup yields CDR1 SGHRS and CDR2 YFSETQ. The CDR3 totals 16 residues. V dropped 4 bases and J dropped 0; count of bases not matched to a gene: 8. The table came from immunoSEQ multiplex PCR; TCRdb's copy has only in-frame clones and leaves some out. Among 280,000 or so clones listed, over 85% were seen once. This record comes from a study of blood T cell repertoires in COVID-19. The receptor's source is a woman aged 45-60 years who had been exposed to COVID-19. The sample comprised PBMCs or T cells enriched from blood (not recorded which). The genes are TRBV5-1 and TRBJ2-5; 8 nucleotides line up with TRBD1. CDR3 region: CASSQTGASNQETQYF. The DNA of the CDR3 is TGCGCCAGCAGCCAGACAGGGGCATCAAACCAAGAGACCCAGTACTTC.